These 17 T cell receptor beta chains came from one sample sequenced in a study of technical replicates of blood from several donors (dated by TCRdb to 2016 to 2017). Libraries were made using the immunoSEQ multiplex PCR assay. The clones in this table, taken by TCRdb from immuneACCESS, are in-frame only. Not every clone is retained; where verified, under half of the shortfall comes from an unresolved V gene, and the cause of the rest is unknown. Here the sample has 67,000 or so clones; just under 97% occur a single time. 0.24% of the sample is in the top ten clones. Sequenced material: T cells isolated from PBMCs. The receptors were gathered from a human donor in good health.

This rearrangement joins TRBV4-1 to TRBJ2-7; D might be TRBD2 (5 bases). Trimming took off 1 base at V and 2 bases at J, with 15 bases between the two ends. CDR1 is MGHRA, CDR2 YSYEKL, per germline. CDR3 length: 16 amino acids. The CDR3 spells CASSQGVGSRPYEQYF. The CDR3 nucleotides are TGCGCCAGCAGCCAAGGGGTGGGGAGCCGTCCCTACGAGCAGTACTTC.

The chain uses TRBV18 and TRBJ1-1, with no clear D. This CDR3 has 20 residues. V was trimmed by 3 bases and J by 1 base, leaving 27 bases between them. The germline CDR1 and CDR2 sequences are KGHSH and LQKENI. CDR3 residues: CASSPGGGLVTELGNTEAFF. The CDR3 DNA reads as TGTGCCAGCTCACCCGGTGGAGGGCTGGTGACGGAGCTTGGGAACACTGAAGCTTTCTTT.

The gene calls are TRBV4-1 and TRBJ2-1; TRBD2 might be the D (5 bases). With 6 bases removed from V and 10 bases from J, the gap between germline ends came to 13 bases. The CDR3 consists of 12 residues. Germline V gene sequence: CDR1 MGHRA, CDR2 YSYEKL. The CDR3 sequence is CASSQRGNEQFF. CDR3 DNA: TGCGCCAGCAGTCAACGAGGGAACGAGCAGTTCTTC.

The rearrangement links TRBV9 to TRBJ2-2; 7 bases fit TRBD1. The CDR3 is made up of 15 amino acids. The ends lost 4 bases at V and 6 bases at J; junction bases unmatched: 9. Germline V lookup: CDR1 SGDLS, CDR2 YYNGEE. CDR3 amino acids: CASSSGQVTPGELFF. The CDR3 DNA is TGTGCCAGCAGCTCTGGACAGGTAACACCCGGGGAGCTGTTTTTT.

This clone was seen once. V and J are TRBV5-1 and TRBJ2-2; 7 nucleotides agree with TRBD2. This CDR3 comprises 15 residues. J lost 6 bases, V lost 4 bases, and 9 bases had no gene match. In germline, CDR1 is SGHRS, CDR2 YFSETQ. The CDR3 sequence is CASSLITRGSGELFF. CDR3 sequence (DNA): TGCGCCAGCAGCCTCATCACGCGGGGGTCCGGGGAGCTGTTTTTT.

This clone was detected once. The chain is built from TRBV7-2 and TRBJ2-7, with 13 bases aligning to TRBD2. V shed 4 bases and J 6 bases; nucleotides not matched to a gene: 6. Germline CDR1 and CDR2: SGHTA and FQGNSA. This CDR3 spans 15 amino acids. The CDR3 spells CASSWRRLAGGEQYF. In nucleotides, the CDR3 is TGTGCCAGCAGCTGGAGAAGACTAGCGGGGGGCGAGCAGTACTTC.

This clone turned up a few times. V and J are TRBV6-5 and TRBJ2-2; TRBD1 aligns across 8 bases. CDR1 MNHEY and CDR2 SVGAGI come from the germline V gene. The CDR3 totals 15 residues. The trim removed 8 bases at V and 5 bases at J, leaving 10 bases unmatched. The CDR3 is CASRWGQGATGELFF. The CDR3 DNA sequence: TGTGCCAGCCGATGGGGGCAGGGGGCGACCGGGGAGCTGTTTTTT.

The chain links TRBV9 to TRBJ1-1; D call uncertain. This CDR3 has 16 amino acids. V lost 0 bases, J lost 2 bases, and 14 bases lay in between. CDR1 is SGDLS and CDR2 is YYNGEE in the germline V gene. DNA of the CDR3: TGTGCCAGCAGCGTAGTTCTGCAGGTATCCAACACTGAAGCTTTCTTT. Translating gives CASSVVLQVSNTEAFF.

The chain uses TRBV27 and TRBJ2-5; a weak D match, TRBD2 (5 bases). CDR1 and CDR2 from the germline V gene are MNHEY and SMNVEV (reference sequence). The germline V and J ends were trimmed by 3 bases and 5 bases, with 10 bases remaining between them. The CDR3 is 13 residues long. CDR3 in DNA: TGTGCCAGCAGTTTCGGAGGACGGGAGACCCAGTACTTC. Residues: CASSFGGRETQYF.

V gene TRBV14 combines with J gene TRBJ1-1; D unresolved. The CDR3 totals 16 residues. V lost 3 bases and J 1 base, leaving 15 bases between the germline ends. Germline lookup yields CDR1 SGHDN and CDR2 FVKESK. The CDR3 region is CASSHRYAGANTEAFF. The CDR3 DNA sequence: TGTGCCAGCAGCCACCGCTACGCGGGCGCGAACACTGAAGCTTTCTTT.

V is TRBV6-1 and J is TRBJ2-5; perhaps TRBD2 as D (5 bases). The CDR3 spans 14 residues. V lost 2 bases, J lost 2 bases, and 9 bases lay in between. The germline V gene has CDR1 MNHNS and CDR2 SASEGT. The chain's CDR3 is CASSEIGRQETQYF. In DNA form, the CDR3 reads TGTGCCAGCAGTGAAATAGGGAGACAAGAGACCCAGTACTTC.

The chain links TRBV7-2 to TRBJ1-2; no clear D gene. CDR3 length: 15 amino acids. The germline V and J ends were trimmed by 2 bases and 9 bases, with 19 bases remaining between them. The germline V gene has CDR1 SGHTA and CDR2 FQGNSA. DNA of the CDR3: TGTGCCAGCAGCTTATCAGGTACAGCCGTCCTAAGCTACACCTTC. Protein: CASSLSGTAVLSYTF.

The chain uses TRBV27 and TRBJ2-7; 9 nucleotides agree with TRBD1. This CDR3 has 13 amino acids. Germline CDR1 MNHEY, CDR2 SMNVEV (reference sequence). The V segment lost 7 bases and the J segment 3 bases; nucleotides outside the gene matches: 4. The CDR3 is CASTGTGSYEQYF. The CDR3 region has the DNA TGTGCCAGCACCGGGACAGGGAGCTACGAGCAGTACTTC.

This chain joins TRBV5-4 and TRBJ2-7; TRBD2 aligns across 12 bases. The V and J ends lost 4 bases and 4 bases, in that order; junction bases with no gene match: 9. Looked up from germline, CDR1 is SGHNT and CDR2 is YYREEE (reference sequence). This CDR3 comprises 16 residues. CDR3 nucleotide sequence: TGTGCCAGCAGCAAAGGGACTAGCGGGCAAATATACGAGCAGTACTTC. It codes for CASSKGTSGQIYEQYF.

This chain joins TRBV30 and TRBJ1-4, with D hard to call. Trimming cost V 1 base and J 4 bases, with 10 bases left between them. CDR3 size: 14 residues. Per the germline V gene, CDR1 is GTSNPN and CDR2 is SVGIG (reference sequence). Here the CDR3 DNA reads TGTGCCTGGAGTGCACGGACTTTTAATGAAAAACTGTTTTTT. Residues: CAWSARTFNEKLFF.

This rearrangement joins TRBV29-1 to TRBJ1-1, with 7 bases that match TRBD1. In germline, CDR1 is SQVTM, CDR2 ANQGSEA. Unmatched junction bases numbered 8, after V lost 5 bases and J lost 2 bases. This CDR3 region has 14 residues. In DNA form, the CDR3 reads TGCAGCGTTCGCCGGGACAGACAAAACACTGAAGCTTTCTTT. This gives the protein CSVRRDRQNTEAFF.

This clone was seen a single time. V gene TRBV27 combines with J gene TRBJ2-2; tentatively, D is TRBD1 (6 bases). Trimming took off 6 bases at V and 4 bases at J, with 18 bases between the two ends. Germline CDR1 is MNHEY and CDR2 is SMNVEV (reference sequence). CDR3 size: 16 residues. The CDR3 region has the DNA TGTGCCAGCAGCTCCGGGACAACGCTCTCCACCGGGGAGCTGTTTTTT. It codes for CASSSGTTLSTGELFF.